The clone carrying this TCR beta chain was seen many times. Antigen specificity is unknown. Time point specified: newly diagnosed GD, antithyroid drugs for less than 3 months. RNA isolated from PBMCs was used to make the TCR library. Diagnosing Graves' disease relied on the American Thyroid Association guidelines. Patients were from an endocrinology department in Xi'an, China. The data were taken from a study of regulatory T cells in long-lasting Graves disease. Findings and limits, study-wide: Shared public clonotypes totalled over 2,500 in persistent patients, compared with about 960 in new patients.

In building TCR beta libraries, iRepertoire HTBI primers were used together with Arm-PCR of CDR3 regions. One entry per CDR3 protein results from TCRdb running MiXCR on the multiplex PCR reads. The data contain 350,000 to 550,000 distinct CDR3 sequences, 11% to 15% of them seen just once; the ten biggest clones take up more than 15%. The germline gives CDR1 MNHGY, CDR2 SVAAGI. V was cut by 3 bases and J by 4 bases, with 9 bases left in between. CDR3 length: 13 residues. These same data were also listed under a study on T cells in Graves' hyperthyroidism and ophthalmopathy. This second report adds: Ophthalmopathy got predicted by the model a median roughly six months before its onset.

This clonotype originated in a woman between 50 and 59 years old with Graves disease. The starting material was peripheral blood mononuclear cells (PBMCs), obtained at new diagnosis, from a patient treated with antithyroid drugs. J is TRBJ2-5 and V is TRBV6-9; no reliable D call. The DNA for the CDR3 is TGTGCCAGCAGTTACCTGAATGGAGAGACCCAGTACTTC. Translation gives CASSYLNGETQYF.